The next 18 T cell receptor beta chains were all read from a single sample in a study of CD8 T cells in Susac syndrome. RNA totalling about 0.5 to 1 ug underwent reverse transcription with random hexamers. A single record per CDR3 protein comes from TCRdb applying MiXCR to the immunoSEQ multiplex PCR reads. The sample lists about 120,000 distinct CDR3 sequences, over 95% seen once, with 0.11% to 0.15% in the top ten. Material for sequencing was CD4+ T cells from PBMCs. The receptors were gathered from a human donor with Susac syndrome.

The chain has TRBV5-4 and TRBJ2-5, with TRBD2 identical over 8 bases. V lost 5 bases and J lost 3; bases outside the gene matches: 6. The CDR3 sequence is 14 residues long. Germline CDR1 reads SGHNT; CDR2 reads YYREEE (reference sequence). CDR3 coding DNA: TGTGCCAGCAGTAGTCGAGCGGGAGAAGAGACCCAGTACTTC. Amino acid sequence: CASSSRAGEETQYF.

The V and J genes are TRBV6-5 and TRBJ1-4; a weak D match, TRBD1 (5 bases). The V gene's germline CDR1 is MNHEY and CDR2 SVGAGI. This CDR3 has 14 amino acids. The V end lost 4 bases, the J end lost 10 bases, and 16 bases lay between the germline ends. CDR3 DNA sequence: TGTGCCAGCAGTTTTGCAGGGCGGACGGGAAAACTGTTTTTT. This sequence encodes CASSFAGRTGKLFF.

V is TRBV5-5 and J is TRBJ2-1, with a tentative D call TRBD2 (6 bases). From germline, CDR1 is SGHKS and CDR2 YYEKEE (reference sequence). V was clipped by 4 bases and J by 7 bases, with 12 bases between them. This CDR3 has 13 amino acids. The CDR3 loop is CASSAGTSNEQFF. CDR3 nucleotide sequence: TGTGCCAGCAGCGCGGGGACGTCGAATGAGCAGTTCTTC.

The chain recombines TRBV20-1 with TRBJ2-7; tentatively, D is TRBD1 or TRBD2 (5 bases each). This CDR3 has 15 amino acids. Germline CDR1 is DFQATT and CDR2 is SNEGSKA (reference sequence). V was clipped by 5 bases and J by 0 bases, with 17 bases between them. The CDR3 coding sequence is TGCAGTGCTCAGAGGGGCGAGCGCCTCTCCTACGAGCAGTACTTC. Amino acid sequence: CSAQRGERLSYEQYF.

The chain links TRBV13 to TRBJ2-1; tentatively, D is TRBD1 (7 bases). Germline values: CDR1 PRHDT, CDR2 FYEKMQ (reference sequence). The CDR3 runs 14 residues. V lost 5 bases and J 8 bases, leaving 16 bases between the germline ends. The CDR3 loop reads CASSKTGDSDEQFF. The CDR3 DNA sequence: TGTGCCAGCAGCAAAACGGGGGACAGTGATGAGCAGTTCTTC.

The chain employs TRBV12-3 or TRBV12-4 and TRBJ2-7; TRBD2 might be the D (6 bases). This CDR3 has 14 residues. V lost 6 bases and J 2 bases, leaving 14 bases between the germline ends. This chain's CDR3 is CASSRLAVPYEQYF. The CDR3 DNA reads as TGTGCCAGCAGCCGCTTAGCGGTTCCCTACGAGCAGTACTTC.

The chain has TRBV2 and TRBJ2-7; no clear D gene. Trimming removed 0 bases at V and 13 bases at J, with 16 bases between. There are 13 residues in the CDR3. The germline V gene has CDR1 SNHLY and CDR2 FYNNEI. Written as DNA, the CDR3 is TGTGCCAGCAGTGAAGCGTTACGTGCCTGGGGTTACTTC. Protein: CASSEALRAWGYF.

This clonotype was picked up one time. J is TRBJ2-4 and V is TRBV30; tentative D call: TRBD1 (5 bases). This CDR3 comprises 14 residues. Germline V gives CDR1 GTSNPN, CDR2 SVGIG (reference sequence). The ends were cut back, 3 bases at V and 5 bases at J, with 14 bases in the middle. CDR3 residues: CAWRPGWGENIQYF. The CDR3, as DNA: TGTGCCTGGAGACCAGGTTGGGGCGAAAACATTCAGTACTTC.

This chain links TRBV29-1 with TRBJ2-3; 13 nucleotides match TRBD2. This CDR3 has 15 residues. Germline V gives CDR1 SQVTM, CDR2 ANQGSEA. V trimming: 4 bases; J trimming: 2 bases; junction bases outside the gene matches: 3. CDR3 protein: CSVVGTSGTTDTQYF. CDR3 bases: TGCAGCGTTGTTGGGACTAGCGGGACCACAGATACGCAGTATTTT.

The CDR3 nucleotides are TGCAGCGTTAGCACAGGGGTCAGGTACACTGAAGCTTTCTTT. The encoded protein is CSVSTGVRYTEAFF. This rearrangement joins TRBV29-1 to TRBJ1-1, with 7 bases aligning to TRBD1. Per germline, CDR1 SQVTM and CDR2 ANQGSEA. V trimming: 5 bases; J trimming: 3 bases; junction bases outside the gene matches: 9. The CDR3 has 14 amino acids. The entire variable domain, with the rest obtained from reference TRBV29-1 and TRBJ1-1, is as follows: SAVISQKPSRDICQRGTSLTIQCQVDSQVTMMFWYRQQPGQSLTLIATANQGSEATYESGFVIDKFPISRPNLTFSTLTVSNMSPEDSSIYLCSVSTGVRYTEAFFGQGTRLTVV.

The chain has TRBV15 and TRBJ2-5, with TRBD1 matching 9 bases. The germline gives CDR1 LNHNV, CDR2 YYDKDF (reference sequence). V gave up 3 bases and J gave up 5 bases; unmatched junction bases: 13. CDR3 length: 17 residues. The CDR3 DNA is TGTGCCACCAGCAGGCGCCGGGACAGGGCGCGCGGGGAGACCCAGTACTTC. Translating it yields CATSRRRDRARGETQYF.

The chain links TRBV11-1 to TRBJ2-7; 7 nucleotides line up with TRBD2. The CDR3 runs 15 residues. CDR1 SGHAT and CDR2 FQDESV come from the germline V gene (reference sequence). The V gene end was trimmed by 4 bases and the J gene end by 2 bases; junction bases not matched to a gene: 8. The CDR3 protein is CASSYSRAGAYEQYF. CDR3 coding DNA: TGTGCCAGCAGCTACTCTCGCGCGGGGGCCTACGAGCAGTACTTC.

The CDR3 DNA is TGCAGTGCTCCGGACAGGGTTGATCGGCAGTTCTTC. Encoded protein: CSAPDRVDRQFF. The chain joins TRBV20-1 to TRBJ2-1, with 8 bases that match TRBD1. This CDR3 has 12 amino acids. The V segment lost 5 bases and the J segment 12 bases; nucleotides outside the gene matches: 9. CDR1 is DFQATT, CDR2 SNEGSKA, per germline (reference sequence).

In DNA, the CDR3 is TGCAGTGCTAGAGATAGGCAGATAAGCAATCAGCCCCAGCATTTT. This encodes CSARDRQISNQPQHF. The genes are TRBV20-1 and TRBJ1-5, with D uncertain. The CDR3 length is 15 residues. Per germline, CDR1 DFQATT and CDR2 SNEGSKA (reference sequence). V shed 0 bases and J shed 1 base, with 10 bases lying between them.

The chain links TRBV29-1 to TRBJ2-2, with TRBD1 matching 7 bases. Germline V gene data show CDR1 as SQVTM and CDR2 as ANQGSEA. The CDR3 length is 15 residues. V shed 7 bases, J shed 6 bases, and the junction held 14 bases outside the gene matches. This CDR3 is CSAADTGDRPGELFF. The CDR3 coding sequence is TGCAGCGCTGCGGACACAGGGGACCGTCCCGGGGAGCTGTTTTTT.

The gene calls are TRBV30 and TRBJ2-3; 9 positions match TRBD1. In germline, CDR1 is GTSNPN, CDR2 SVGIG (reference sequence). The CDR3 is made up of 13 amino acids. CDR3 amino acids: CTAGQGRTDTQYF. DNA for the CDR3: TGTACTGCAGGACAGGGGAGGACAGATACGCAGTATTTT. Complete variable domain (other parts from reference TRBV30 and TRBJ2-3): SQTIHQWPATLVQPVGSPLSLECTVEGTSNPNLYWYRQAAGRGLQLLFYSVGIGQISSEVPQNLSASRPQDRQFILSSKKLLLSDSGFYLCTAGQGRTDTQYFGPGTRLTVL.

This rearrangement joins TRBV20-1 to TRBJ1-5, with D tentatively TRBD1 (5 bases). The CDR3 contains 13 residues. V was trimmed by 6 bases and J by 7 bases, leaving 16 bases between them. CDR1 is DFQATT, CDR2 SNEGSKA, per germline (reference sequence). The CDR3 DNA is TGCAGTGCAAGAAGACAACCAGGGCAGCCCCAGCATTTT. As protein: CSARRQPGQPQHF.

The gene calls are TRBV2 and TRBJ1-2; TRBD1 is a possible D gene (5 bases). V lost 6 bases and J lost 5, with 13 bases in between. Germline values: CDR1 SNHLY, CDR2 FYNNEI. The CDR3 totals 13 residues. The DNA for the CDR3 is TGTGCCAGCAGCGTAGGGACGGATTATGGCTACACCTTC. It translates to CASSVGTDYGYTF.